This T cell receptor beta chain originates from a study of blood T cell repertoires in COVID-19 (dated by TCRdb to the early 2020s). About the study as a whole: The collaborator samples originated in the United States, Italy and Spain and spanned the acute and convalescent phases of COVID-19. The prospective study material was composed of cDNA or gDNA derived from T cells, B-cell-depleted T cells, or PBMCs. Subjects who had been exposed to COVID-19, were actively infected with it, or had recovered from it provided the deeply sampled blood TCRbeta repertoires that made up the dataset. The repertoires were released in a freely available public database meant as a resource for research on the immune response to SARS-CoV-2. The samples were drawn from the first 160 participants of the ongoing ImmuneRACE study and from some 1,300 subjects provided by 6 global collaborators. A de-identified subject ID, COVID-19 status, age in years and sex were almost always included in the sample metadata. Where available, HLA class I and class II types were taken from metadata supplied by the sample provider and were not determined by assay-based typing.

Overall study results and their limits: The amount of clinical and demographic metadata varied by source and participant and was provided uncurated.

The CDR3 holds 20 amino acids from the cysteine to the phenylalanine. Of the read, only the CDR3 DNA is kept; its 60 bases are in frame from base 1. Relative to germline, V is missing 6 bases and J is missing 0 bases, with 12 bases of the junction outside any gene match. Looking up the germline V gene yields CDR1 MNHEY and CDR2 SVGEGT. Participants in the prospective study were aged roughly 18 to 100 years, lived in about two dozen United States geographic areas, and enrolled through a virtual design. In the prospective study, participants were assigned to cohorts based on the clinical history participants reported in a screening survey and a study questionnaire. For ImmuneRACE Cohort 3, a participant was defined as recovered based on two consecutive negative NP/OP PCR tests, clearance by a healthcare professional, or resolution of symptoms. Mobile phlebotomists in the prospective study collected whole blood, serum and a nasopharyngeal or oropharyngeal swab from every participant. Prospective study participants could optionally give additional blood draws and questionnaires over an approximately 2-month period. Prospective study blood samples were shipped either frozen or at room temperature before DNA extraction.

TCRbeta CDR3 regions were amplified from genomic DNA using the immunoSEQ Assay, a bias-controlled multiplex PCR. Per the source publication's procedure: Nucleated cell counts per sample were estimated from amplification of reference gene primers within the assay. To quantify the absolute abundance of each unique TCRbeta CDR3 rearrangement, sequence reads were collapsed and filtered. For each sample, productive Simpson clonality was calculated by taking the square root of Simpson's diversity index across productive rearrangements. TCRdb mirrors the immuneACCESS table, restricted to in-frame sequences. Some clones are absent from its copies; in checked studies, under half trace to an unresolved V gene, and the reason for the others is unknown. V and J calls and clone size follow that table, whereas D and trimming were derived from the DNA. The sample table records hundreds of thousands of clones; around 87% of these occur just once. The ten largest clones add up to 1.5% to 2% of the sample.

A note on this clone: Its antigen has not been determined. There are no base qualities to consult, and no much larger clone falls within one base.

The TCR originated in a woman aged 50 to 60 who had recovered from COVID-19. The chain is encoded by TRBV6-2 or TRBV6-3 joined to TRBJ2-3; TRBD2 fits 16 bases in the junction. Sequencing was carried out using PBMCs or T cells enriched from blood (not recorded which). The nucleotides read TGTGCCAGCAGCTCGCGCGCCGGGACTAGCGGGAGGGTCAGCACAGATACGCAGTATTTT. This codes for CASSSRAGTSGRVSTDTQYF.